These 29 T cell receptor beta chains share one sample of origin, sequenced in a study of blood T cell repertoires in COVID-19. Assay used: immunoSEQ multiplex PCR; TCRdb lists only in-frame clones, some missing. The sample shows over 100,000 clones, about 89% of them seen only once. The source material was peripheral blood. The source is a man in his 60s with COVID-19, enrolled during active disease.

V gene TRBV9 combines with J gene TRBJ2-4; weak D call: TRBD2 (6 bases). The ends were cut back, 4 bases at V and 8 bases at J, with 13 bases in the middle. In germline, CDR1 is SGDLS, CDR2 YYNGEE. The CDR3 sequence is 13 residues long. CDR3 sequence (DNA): TGTGCCAGCAGCTCGGGGGATACGGACATTCAGTACTTC. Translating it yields CASSSGDTDIQYF.

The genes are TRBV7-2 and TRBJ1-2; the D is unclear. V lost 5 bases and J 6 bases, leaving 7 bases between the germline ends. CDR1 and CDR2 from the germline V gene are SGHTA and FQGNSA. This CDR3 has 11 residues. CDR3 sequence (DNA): TGTGCCAGCAGCGCGAGGGATGGCTACACCTTC. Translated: CASSARDGYTF.

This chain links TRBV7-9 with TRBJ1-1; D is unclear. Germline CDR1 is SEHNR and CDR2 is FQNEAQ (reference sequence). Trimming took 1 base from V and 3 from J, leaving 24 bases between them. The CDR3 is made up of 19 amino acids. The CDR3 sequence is CASSLGPGGLPREDTEAFF. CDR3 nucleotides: TGTGCCAGCAGCTTAGGTCCCGGCGGGCTCCCTAGGGAGGACACTGAAGCTTTCTTT.

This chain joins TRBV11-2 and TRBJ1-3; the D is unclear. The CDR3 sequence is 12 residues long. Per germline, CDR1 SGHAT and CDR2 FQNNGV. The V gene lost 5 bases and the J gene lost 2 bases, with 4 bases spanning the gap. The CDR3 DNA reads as TGTGCCAGCAGCCAGGCTGGAAACACCATATATTTT. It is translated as CASSQAGNTIYF.

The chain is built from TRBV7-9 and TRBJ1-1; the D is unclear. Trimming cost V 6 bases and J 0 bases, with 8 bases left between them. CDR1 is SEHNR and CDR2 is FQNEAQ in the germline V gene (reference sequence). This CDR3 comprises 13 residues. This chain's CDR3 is CASSDDMNTEAFF. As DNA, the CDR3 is TGTGCCAGCAGTGACGACATGAACACTGAAGCTTTCTTT.

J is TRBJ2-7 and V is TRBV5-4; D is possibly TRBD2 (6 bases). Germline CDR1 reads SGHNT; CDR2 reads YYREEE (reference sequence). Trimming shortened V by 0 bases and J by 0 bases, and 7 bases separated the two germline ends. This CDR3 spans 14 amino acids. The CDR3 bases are TGTGCCAGCAGCTTGGCCGGGAGCTCCTACGAGCAGTACTTC. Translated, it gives CASSLAGSSYEQYF.

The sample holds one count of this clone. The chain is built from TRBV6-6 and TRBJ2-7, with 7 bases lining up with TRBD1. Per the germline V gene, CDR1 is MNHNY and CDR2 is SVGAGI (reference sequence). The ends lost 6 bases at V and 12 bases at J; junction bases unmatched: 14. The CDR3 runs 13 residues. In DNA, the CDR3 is TGTGCCAGCAGAGATCAAACCGGGACAGTCTCGTACTTC. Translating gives CASRDQTGTVSYF.

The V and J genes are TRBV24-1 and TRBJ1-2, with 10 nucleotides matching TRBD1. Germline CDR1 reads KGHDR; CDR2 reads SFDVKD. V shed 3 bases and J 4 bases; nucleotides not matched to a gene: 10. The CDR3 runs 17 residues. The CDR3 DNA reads TGTGCCACCAGTGATGGGACAGGGGCCGGTATTTTCTATGGCTACACCTTC. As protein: CATSDGTGAGIFYGYTF.

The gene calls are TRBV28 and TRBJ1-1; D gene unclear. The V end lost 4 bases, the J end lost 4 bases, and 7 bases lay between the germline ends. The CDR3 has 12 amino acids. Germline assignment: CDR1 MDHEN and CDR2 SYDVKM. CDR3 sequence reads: CASSSAGTEAFF. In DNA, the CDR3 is TGTGCCAGCAGTTCAGCGGGCACTGAAGCTTTCTTT.

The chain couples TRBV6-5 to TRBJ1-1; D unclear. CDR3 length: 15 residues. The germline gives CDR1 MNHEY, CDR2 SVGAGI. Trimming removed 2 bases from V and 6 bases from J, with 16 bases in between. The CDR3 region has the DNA TGTGCCAGCAGTTACACCCCCTCCTACGGAGCTGAAGCTTTCTTT. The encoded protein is CASSYTPSYGAEAFF.

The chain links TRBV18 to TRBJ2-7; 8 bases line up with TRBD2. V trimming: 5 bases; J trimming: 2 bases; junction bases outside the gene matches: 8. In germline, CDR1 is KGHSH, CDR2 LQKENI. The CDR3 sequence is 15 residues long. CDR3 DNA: TGTGCCAGCTCAGCGAGCGGGGGCCTAACCTACGAGCAGTACTTC. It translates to CASSASGGLTYEQYF. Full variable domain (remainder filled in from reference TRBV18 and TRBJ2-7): NAGVMQNPRHLVRRRGQEARLRCSPMKGHSHVYWYRQLPEEGLKFMVYLQKENIIDESGMPKERFSAEFPKEGPSILRIQQVVRGDSAAYFCASSASGGLTYEQYFGPGTRLTVT.

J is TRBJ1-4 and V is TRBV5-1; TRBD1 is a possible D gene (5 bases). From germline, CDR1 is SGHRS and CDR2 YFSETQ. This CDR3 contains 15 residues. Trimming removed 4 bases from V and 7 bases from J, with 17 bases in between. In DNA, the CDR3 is TGCGCCAGCAGCCCAGAGGGACTTGGAGGTGAAAAACTGTTTTTT. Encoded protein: CASSPEGLGGEKLFF. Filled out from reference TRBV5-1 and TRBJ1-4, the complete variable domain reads KAGVTQTPRYLIKTRGQQVTLSCSPISGHRSVSWYQQTPGQGLQFLFEYFSETQRNKGNFPGRFSGRQFSNSRSEMNVSTLELGDSALYLCASSPEGLGGEKLFFGSGTQLSVL.

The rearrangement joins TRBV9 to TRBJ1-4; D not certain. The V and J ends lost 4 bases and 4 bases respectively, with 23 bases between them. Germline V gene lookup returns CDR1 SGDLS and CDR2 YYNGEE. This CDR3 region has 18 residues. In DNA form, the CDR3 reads TGTGCCAGCAGCCCGAGCAAAGGCGGGGAGCGGGATAATGAAAAACTGTTTTTT. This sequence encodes CASSPSKGGERDNEKLFF.

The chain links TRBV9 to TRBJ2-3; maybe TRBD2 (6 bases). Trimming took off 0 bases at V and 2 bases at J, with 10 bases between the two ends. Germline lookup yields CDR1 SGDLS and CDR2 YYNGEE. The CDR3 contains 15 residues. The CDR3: CASSVGAGTTDTQYF. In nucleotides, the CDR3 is TGTGCCAGCAGCGTAGGGGCGGGGACCACAGATACGCAGTATTTT.

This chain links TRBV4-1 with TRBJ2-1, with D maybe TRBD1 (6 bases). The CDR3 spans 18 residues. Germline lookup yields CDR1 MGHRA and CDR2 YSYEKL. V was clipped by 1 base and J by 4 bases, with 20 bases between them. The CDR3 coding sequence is TGCGCCAGCAGCCAAGCCCCTCCCGGGACAAACCTATACAATGAGCAGTTCTTC. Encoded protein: CASSQAPPGTNLYNEQFF.

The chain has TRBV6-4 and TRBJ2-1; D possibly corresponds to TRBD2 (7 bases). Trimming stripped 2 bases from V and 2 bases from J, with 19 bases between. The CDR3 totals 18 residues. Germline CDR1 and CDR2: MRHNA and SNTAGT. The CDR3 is CASSDTLGGGRTYNEQFF. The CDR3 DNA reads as TGTGCCAGCAGTGACACCCTTGGGGGGGGGCGAACCTACAATGAGCAGTTCTTC.

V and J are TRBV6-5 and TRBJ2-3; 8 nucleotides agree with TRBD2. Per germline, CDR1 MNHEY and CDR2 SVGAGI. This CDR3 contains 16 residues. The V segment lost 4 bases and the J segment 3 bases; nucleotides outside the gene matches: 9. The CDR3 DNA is TGTGCCAGCAGTTCCTCGGCTGCGGGGGGTACAGATACGCAGTATTTT. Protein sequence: CASSSSAAGGTDTQYF.

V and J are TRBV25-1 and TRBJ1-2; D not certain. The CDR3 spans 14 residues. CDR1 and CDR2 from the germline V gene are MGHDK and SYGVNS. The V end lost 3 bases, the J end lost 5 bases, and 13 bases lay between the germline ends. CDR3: CASSDTWAAYGYTF. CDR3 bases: TGTGCCAGCAGTGACACTTGGGCAGCATATGGCTACACCTTC.

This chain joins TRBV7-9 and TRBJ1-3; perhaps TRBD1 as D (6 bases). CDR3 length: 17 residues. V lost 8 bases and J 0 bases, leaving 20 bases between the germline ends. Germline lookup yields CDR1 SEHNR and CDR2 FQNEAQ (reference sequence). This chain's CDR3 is CASEPGQMFLSGNTIYF. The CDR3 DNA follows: TGTGCCAGCGAACCGGGACAAATGTTCCTCTCTGGAAACACCATATATTTT.

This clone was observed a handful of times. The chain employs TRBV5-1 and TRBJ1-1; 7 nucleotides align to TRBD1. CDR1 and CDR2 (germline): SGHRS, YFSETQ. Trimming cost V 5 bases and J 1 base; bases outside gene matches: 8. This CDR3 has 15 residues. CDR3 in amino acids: CASRLDRAANTEAFF. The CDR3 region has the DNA TGCGCCAGCAGACTAGACAGGGCTGCGAACACTGAAGCTTTCTTT.

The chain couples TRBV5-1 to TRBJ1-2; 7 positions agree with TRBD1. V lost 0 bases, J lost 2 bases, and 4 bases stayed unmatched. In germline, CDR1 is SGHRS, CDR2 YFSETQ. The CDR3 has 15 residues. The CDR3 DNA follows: TGCGCCAGCAGCTTGGGGGGACAGCAAAACTATGGCTACACCTTC. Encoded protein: CASSLGGQQNYGYTF.

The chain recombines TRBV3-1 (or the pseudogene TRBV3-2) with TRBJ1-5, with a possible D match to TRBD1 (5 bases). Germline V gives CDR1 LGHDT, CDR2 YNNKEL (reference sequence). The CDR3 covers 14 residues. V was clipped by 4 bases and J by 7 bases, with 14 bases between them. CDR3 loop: CASSPSGTNQPQHF. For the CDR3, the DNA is TGTGCCAGCAGCCCATCAGGGACTAACCAGCCCCAGCATTTT.

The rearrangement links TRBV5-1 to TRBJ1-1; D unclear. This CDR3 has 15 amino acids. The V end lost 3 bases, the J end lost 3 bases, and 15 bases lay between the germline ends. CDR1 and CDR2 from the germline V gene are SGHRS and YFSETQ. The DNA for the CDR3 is TGCGCCAGCAGCTATAATGGAGCGAGGGACACTGAAGCTTTCTTT. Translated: CASSYNGARDTEAFF.

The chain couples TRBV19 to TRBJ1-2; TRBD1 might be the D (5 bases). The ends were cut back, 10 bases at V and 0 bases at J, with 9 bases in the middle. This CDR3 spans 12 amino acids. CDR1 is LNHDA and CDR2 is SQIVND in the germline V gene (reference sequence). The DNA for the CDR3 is TGTGCCACCCGGGGGGCTAACTATGGCTACACCTTC. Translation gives CATRGANYGYTF. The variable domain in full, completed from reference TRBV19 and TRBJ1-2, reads DGGITQSPKYLFRKEGQNVTLSCEQNLNHDAMYWYRQDPGQGLRLIYYSQIVNDFQKGDIAEGYSVSREKKESFPLTVTSAQKNPTAFYLCATRGANYGYTFGSGTRLTVV.

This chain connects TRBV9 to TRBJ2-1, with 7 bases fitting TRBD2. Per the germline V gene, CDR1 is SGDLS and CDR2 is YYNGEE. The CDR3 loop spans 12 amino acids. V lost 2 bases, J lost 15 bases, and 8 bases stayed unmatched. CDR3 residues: CASSVKGGPTFF. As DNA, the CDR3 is TGTGCCAGCAGCGTCAAGGGAGGGCCCACGTTCTTC.

The DNA of the CDR3 is TGTGCCAGCAGCCCAAGTGGAGTTGGCTATGGCTACACCTTC. Translating gives CASSPSGVGYGYTF. This chain joins TRBV6-5 and TRBJ1-2; D not certain. The V end lost 6 bases, the J end lost 4 bases, and 15 bases lay between the germline ends. Looked up from germline, CDR1 is MNHEY and CDR2 is SVGAGI. This CDR3 contains 14 residues.

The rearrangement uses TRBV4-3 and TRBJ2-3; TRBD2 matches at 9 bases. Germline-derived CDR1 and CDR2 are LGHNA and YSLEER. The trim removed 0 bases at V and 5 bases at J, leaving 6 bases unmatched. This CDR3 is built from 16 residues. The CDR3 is CASSQDLAGLVDTQYF. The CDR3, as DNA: TGCGCCAGCAGCCAAGATCTAGCGGGGCTCGTAGATACGCAGTATTTT.

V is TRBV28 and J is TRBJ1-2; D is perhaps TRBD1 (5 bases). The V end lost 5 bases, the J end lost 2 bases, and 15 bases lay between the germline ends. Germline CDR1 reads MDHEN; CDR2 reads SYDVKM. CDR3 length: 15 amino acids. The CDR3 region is CASSPPHGGNYGYTF. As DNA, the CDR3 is TGTGCCAGCAGTCCCCCACACGGGGGGAACTATGGCTACACCTTC.

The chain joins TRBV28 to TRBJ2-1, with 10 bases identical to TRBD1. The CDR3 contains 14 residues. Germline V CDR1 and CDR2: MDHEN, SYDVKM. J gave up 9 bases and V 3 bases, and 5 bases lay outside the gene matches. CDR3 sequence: CASSFGTGDPEQFF. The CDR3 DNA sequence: TGTGCCAGCAGTTTCGGGACAGGGGACCCTGAGCAGTTCTTC.